This T cell receptor (beta chain) stems from a study of human T cells and chemical hapten exposure. About the study: The study lasted around 24 weeks, and patients were dosed weekly with diphenylcyclopropenone on the scalp throughout. Patches that contained 0.01% DPC were applied to the upper back and read at 6 days.

The V segment lost 4 bases and the J segment 2 bases; nucleotides outside the gene matches: 1. CDR3 size: 15 residues. Germline CDR1 SGHDT, CDR2 YYEEEE. The library tagged individual cDNA molecules with unique molecular identifiers. TCRdb re-analysed the RACE reads in MiXCR, keeping a single row per CDR3 protein. The table includes 150,000 to 200,000 distinct CDR3 sequences, about 20% detected once. Time point denoted: patch test 1, 2 weeks after DPC sensitization. As for treatment: therapeutic diphenylcyclopropenone sensitization with weekly scalp DPC. Only a few counts were recorded for this clonotype.

The input for sequencing was whole blood, taken in connection with sensitization to the hapten diphenylcyclopropenone (DPC). The TCR comes from a woman in her forties or fifties with alopecia areata. Some clones in this sample may be carry-over from other donors' samples. The chain uses TRBV5-6 and TRBJ1-5; 12 positions agree with TRBD1. CDR3 coding DNA: TGTGCCAGCAGCGGGACAGGGGGCGGCAATCAGCCCCAGCATTTT. Its protein product is CASSGTGGGNQPQHF. Using reference TRBV5-6 and TRBJ1-5 for the parts outside the CDR3, the full variable domain is DAGVTQSPTHLIKTRGQQVTLRCSPKSGHDTVSWYQQALGQGPQFIFQYYEEEERQRGNFPDRFSGHQFPNYSSELNVNALLLGDSALYLCASSGTGGGNQPQHFGDGTRLSIL.